These T cell receptor beta chains were read from a single sample in a study of blood T cell repertoires in COVID-19. TCRdb's table, derived via immunoSEQ multiplex PCR, lists solely in-frame clones and lacks some. The table records some 350,000 clones, about 90% of them present only once. The sequencing input was peripheral blood. The source of these receptors is a woman aged 70-85 years with COVID-19, enrolled during active disease. Each CDR3 is given with its conserved first and last residue. A D gene is named only where the DNA matches it firmly. Part of the rows lack a size; the others show once, few, many or a class for expanded clones.

v_gene	j_gene	abundance	d_gene	CDR3aa	CDR3nt
TRBV27	TRBJ2-1	-	-	CASSHPQGTTAGEQFF	TGTGCCAGCAGTCACCCCCAGGGGACGACTGCAGGGGAGCAGTTCTTC
TRBV7-8	TRBJ2-7	-	-	CASRPHYGIYEQYF	TGTGCCAGCAGACCTCATTACGGGATCTACGAGCAGTACTTC
TRBV30	TRBJ1-1	-	TRBD1	CAWDDVTYRGRAEAFF	TGTGCCTGGGACGATGTAACCTACAGGGGTCGGGCTGAAGCTTTCTTT
TRBV7-2	TRBJ1-1	-	TRBD1	CASSIQGALNTEAFF	TGTGCCAGCAGCATCCAGGGGGCGCTTAACACTGAAGCTTTCTTT
TRBV25-1	TRBJ2-1	once	TRBD2	CASSASLAGGYNEQFF	TGTGCCAGCAGTGCATCACTAGCGGGGGGCTACAATGAGCAGTTCTTC
TRBV6-5	TRBJ2-7	once	TRBD2	CASRLQRGSAYEQYF	TGTGCCAGCAGACTTCAGCGGGGGAGCGCCTACGAGCAGTACTTC
TRBV5-1	TRBJ2-3	-	-	CASSLALAGGDTQYF	TGCGCCAGCAGCTTGGCTCTTGCGGGCGGAGATACGCAGTATTTT
TRBV29-1	TRBJ2-3	-	TRBD2	CSVETSGGVDTQYF	TGCAGCGTTGAGACTAGCGGGGGGGTTGATACGCAGTATTTT
TRBV2	TRBJ1-2	-	TRBD1	CASSETGGAFGYTF	TGTGCCAGCAGTGAAACAGGGGGCGCGTTCGGCTACACCTTC
TRBV19	TRBJ1-6	-	TRBD1	CASSPGQGVGSPLHF	TGTGCCAGTAGTCCGGGACAGGGGGTAGGTTCACCCCTCCACTTT
TRBV11-3	TRBJ2-7	-	TRBD1	CASSFPGQGNEQYF	TGTGCCAGCAGCTTTCCGGGACAGGGGAACGAGCAGTACTTC
TRBV14	TRBJ2-2	-	-	CASSQEGHGLWSSGELFF	TGTGCCAGCAGCCAAGAGGGACACGGCCTCTGGAGCTCCGGGGAGCTGTTTTTT
TRBV28	TRBJ2-7	-	TRBD2	CASTLKRAGNYEQYF	TGTGCCAGCACCCTTAAGAGAGCGGGAAATTACGAGCAGTACTTC
TRBV4-3	TRBJ1-1	-	-	CASSQERGISTEAFF	TGCGCCAGCAGCCAAGAGAGGGGGATAAGCACTGAAGCTTTCTTT
TRBV6-6	TRBJ1-1	-	-	CASRPAGYWLHTEAFF	TGTGCCAGCAGACCCGCAGGGTATTGGCTGCACACTGAAGCTTTCTTT
TRBV5-1	TRBJ2-7	once	-	CASSQPGYSQHGEQYF	TGCGCCAGCAGCCAACCAGGGTATTCCCAGCATGGGGAGCAGTACTTC
TRBV5-1	TRBJ2-3	-	TRBD2	CASSLASGGTDTQYF	TGCGCCAGCAGCTTAGCTAGCGGGGGCACAGATACGCAGTATTTT
TRBV4-2	TRBJ1-1	-	-	CASSQAEGGANTEAFF	TGTGCCAGCAGCCAAGCCGAGGGGGGGGCGAACACTGAAGCTTTCTTT
TRBV4-2	TRBJ2-2	-	-	CASSPTGREDTGELFF	TGTGCCAGCAGCCCGACGGGCAGGGAGGACACCGGGGAGCTGTTTTTT
TRBV5-1	TRBJ1-3	-	-	CASSLGLQVGNTIYF	TGCGCCAGCAGCTTGGGGTTACAAGTTGGAAACACCATATATTTT
TRBV15	TRBJ2-5	-	TRBD2	CATSRDRASGGRETQYF	TGTGCCACCAGCAGAGATCGGGCTAGCGGGGGTAGGGAGACCCAGTACTTC
TRBV5-1	TRBJ2-1	-	-	CASSFGALGSNEQFF	TGCGCCAGCAGCTTTGGGGCGTTAGGGTCCAATGAGCAGTTCTTC
TRBV5-4	TRBJ2-5	-	TRBD2	CASSPGLAGTYQETQYF	TGTGCCAGCAGCCCTGGACTAGCGGGGACGTACCAAGAGACCCAGTACTTC
TRBV5-1	TRBJ2-1	once	-	CASSPLGSGLYNEQFF	TGCGCCAGCAGCCCCCTAGGAAGCGGACTTTACAATGAGCAGTTCTTC
TRBV18	TRBJ1-3	once	-	CASSTREAGNTIYF	TGTGCCAGCTCAACGAGGGAGGCTGGAAACACCATATATTTT
TRBV30	TRBJ2-3	-	TRBD2	CAWSVLGGGFTDTQYF	TGTGCCTGGAGTGTACTAGGCGGGGGATTCACAGATACGCAGTATTTT
TRBV21-1	TRBJ2-7	-	-	CASSKRNRGAYEQYF	TGTGCCAGCAGCAAAAGGAACAGGGGGGCCTACGAGCAGTACTTC
TRBV29-1	TRBJ1-3	-	TRBD1	CSVARDSDPGNTIYF	TGCAGCGTTGCAAGGGACAGCGATCCTGGAAACACCATATATTTT
TRBV5-6	TRBJ2-2	-	TRBD2	CASSSGTRVPGELFF	TGTGCCAGCAGCTCGGGGACTAGGGTCCCCGGGGAGCTGTTTTTT
TRBV28	TRBJ1-5	-	-	CASSFQTGSINQPQHF	TGTGCCAGCAGTTTTCAAACGGGGTCGATCAATCAGCCCCAGCATTTT
TRBV5-1	TRBJ2-1	-	TRBD2	CASSQRTSGGVPFRAYNEQFF	TGCGCCAGCAGCCAACGGACTAGCGGGGGGGTCCCCTTTAGGGCCTACAATGAGCAGTTCTTC
TRBV10-2	TRBJ1-2	-	-	CASSESVGVGYTF	TGCGCCAGCAGTGAGTCTGTCGGGGTTGGATACACCTTC
TRBV15	TRBJ1-4	-	-	CATSTAGPNYEKLFF	TGTGCCACCAGCACGGCGGGGCCTAACTATGAAAAACTGTTTTTT
TRBV20-1	TRBJ1-2	-	-	CSPGGGAGYTF	TGCAGCCCGGGGGGGGGCGCTGGCTACACCTTC
TRBV27	TRBJ2-1	-	TRBD2	CASSLRVGAGANNEQFF	TGTGCCAGCAGTTTAAGGGTGGGAGCGGGGGCTAACAATGAGCAGTTCTTC
TRBV5-6	TRBJ1-3	-	TRBD1	CASNLGQGFGNTIYF	TGTGCCAGCAACCTAGGACAGGGATTTGGAAACACCATATATTTT
TRBV24-1	TRBJ2-3	-	TRBD2	CATSGQTSGTDTQYF	TGTGCCACCAGTGGACAGACTAGCGGCACAGATACGCAGTATTTT
TRBV24-1	TRBJ2-5	-	-	CATSDLGQGIQETQYF	TGTGCCACCAGTGATTTGGGCCAGGGGATCCAAGAGACCCAGTACTTC
TRBV19	TRBJ2-5	-	TRBD2	CASSVGLAEETQYF	TGTGCCAGTAGTGTGGGACTAGCGGAAGAGACCCAGTACTTC
TRBV29-1	TRBJ2-2	-	TRBD1	CSAIEGAWDTGELFF	TGCAGCGCTATAGAGGGGGCTTGGGACACCGGGGAGCTGTTTTTT
TRBV9	TRBJ1-2	-	-	CASSSSIGGVNYGYTF	TGTGCCAGCAGCTCATCGATTGGGGGCGTGAACTATGGCTACACCTTC
TRBV18	TRBJ1-3	few	-	CASSPGQSSGNTIYF	TGTGCCAGCTCACCAGGGCAGAGCTCTGGAAACACCATATATTTT
TRBV4-3	TRBJ1-1	-	-	CASSRAVEPNTEAFF	TGCGCCAGCAGCCGAGCGGTTGAACCGAACACTGAAGCTTTCTTT
TRBV11-2	TRBJ1-1	-	TRBD1	CASSSPTGKGLEAFF	TGTGCCAGCAGCTCTCCGACAGGGAAGGGCCTTGAAGCTTTCTTT
TRBV7-9	TRBJ2-3	few	-	CASSSEDLTDTQYF	TGTGCCAGCAGCTCAGAGGACTTAACAGATACGCAGTATTTT
TRBV30	TRBJ2-7	-	TRBD1	CAWRDRGYGEQYF	TGTGCCTGGAGAGACAGGGGTTATGGGGAGCAGTACTTC
TRBV12-5	TRBJ1-3	-	-	CASGLGFTGNTIYF	TGTGCTAGTGGTTTGGGCTTTACGGGGAACACCATATATTTT
TRBV5-1	TRBJ2-5	few	TRBD2	CASSTGLAGGWQETQYF	TGCGCCAGCAGCACGGGACTAGCGGGGGGATGGCAAGAGACCCAGTACTTC
TRBV7-2	TRBJ2-1	-	-	CASSPPGGSSHNEQFF	TGTGCCAGCAGCCCGCCGGGGGGCAGCTCCCACAATGAGCAGTTCTTC
TRBV5-1	TRBJ1-2	-	TRBD1	CASSRDRGGYTF	TGCGCCAGCAGTCGGGACAGGGGTGGCTACACCTTC
TRBV7-2	TRBJ2-7	-	-	CASSLSSPGSYEQYF	TGTGCCAGCAGCTTAAGTAGTCCCGGCTCCTACGAGCAGTACTTC